These T cell receptor beta chains were read from a single sample in a study of blood T cell repertoires in COVID-19. Here immunoSEQ multiplex PCR was the method, and the copy in TCRdb shows in-frame clones only, minus some. The sample yields some 190,000 clones, 80% seen once. Specimen: PBMCs or T cells enriched from blood (not recorded which). Receptor source: a man in his sixties who had been exposed to COVID-19. CDR3s include the opening cysteine and the closing phenylalanine or tryptophan. The D gene is left open where the match is weak. Rows give clone size only sometimes, using once, few, many, or a class for an expanded clone.

d_gene: -
v_gene: TRBV27
abundance: -
j_gene: TRBJ1-4
CDR3aa: CASSLSGRQRNEKLFF
CDR3nt: TGTGCCAGCAGTTTAAGCGGAAGGCAGCGAAATGAAAAACTGTTTTTT

d_gene: TRBD1
v_gene: TRBV5-1
abundance: -
j_gene: TRBJ1-6
CDR3aa: CASSNGQGENSPLHF
CDR3nt: TGCGCCAGCAGCAACGGACAGGGGGAAAATTCACCCCTCCACTTT

d_gene: TRBD1
v_gene: TRBV6-5
abundance: -
j_gene: TRBJ1-3
CDR3aa: CASSGTGGANTIYF
CDR3nt: TGTGCCAGCAGCGGCACAGGGGGCGCAAACACCATATATTTT

d_gene: TRBD1
v_gene: TRBV12-5
abundance: once
j_gene: TRBJ1-3
CDR3aa: CASGLVKDRAGNTIYF
CDR3nt: TGTGCTAGTGGTTTGGTAAAGGACAGGGCTGGAAACACCATATATTTT

d_gene: -
v_gene: TRBV9
abundance: -
j_gene: TRBJ1-5
CDR3aa: CASSEDSHNQPQHF
CDR3nt: TGTGCCAGCAGCGAGGACAGCCACAATCAGCCCCAGCATTTT

d_gene: -
v_gene: TRBV11-2
abundance: -
j_gene: TRBJ2-7
CDR3aa: CASSKGTGGGSYEQYF
CDR3nt: TGTGCCAGCAGCAAAGGAACAGGGGGGGGTTCCTACGAGCAGTACTTC

d_gene: -
v_gene: TRBV9
abundance: -
j_gene: TRBJ1-1
CDR3aa: CASSPRGNTEAFF
CDR3nt: TGTGCCAGCAGCCCCAGAGGAAACACTGAAGCTTTCTTT

d_gene: TRBD2
v_gene: TRBV13
abundance: -
j_gene: TRBJ2-7
CDR3aa: CASSPRLATYEQYF
CDR3nt: TGTGCCAGCAGCCCAAGACTAGCGACTTACGAGCAGTACTTC

d_gene: -
v_gene: TRBV12-5
abundance: few
j_gene: TRBJ1-2
CDR3aa: CASGSVGGGYTF
CDR3nt: TGTGCTAGTGGCTCCGTCGGGGGAGGCTACACCTTC

d_gene: TRBD1
v_gene: TRBV5-6
abundance: -
j_gene: TRBJ1-5
CDR3aa: CASSSGGQPQHF
CDR3nt: TGTGCCAGCAGCTCAGGGGGTCAGCCCCAGCATTTT

d_gene: -
v_gene: TRBV27
abundance: -
j_gene: TRBJ2-1
CDR3aa: CASSLLRSLAEYNEQFF
CDR3nt: TGTGCCAGCAGTCTACTACGGTCCCTAGCAGAGTACAATGAGCAGTTCTTC

d_gene: -
v_gene: TRBV19
abundance: few
j_gene: TRBJ1-5
CDR3aa: CASSWGSSNQPQHF
CDR3nt: TGTGCCAGTAGTTGGGGCAGTAGCAATCAGCCCCAGCATTTT

d_gene: -
v_gene: TRBV3-1/TRBV3-2
abundance: -
j_gene: TRBJ1-2
CDR3aa: CASSQDLGAGWGYGYTF
CDR3nt: TGTGCCAGCAGCCAAGATCTAGGGGCAGGCTGGGGCTATGGCTACACCTTC

d_gene: TRBD2
v_gene: TRBV18
abundance: -
j_gene: TRBJ2-2
CDR3aa: CASSPAGVGTGELFF
CDR3nt: TGTGCCAGCTCACCGGCGGGAGTCGGAACCGGGGAGCTGTTTTTT